This T cell receptor (beta chain) was identified during a study of blood T cell repertoires in COVID-19 (dated by TCRdb to the early 2020s). Looking at the study overall: Samples from collaborators originated in the United States, Italy and Spain and spanned both the acute and convalescent phases of COVID-19. HLA class I and class II types, where available, came from metadata supplied by the sample provider rather than from assay-based typing. Subjects who had been exposed to COVID-19, were actively infected with it, or had recovered from it provided the deeply sampled blood TCRbeta repertoires that made up the dataset. Sample metadata almost always included a de-identified subject ID, COVID-19 status, age in years and sex. The material from the prospective study consisted of cDNA or gDNA derived from T cells, B-cell-depleted T cells, or PBMCs. A freely available public database, intended as a resource for researchers studying the immune response to SARS-CoV-2, is where the repertoires were released. The samples were drawn from two sources: the first 160 participants of the ongoing ImmuneRACE study, and fewer than 1,500 subjects contributed by 6 global collaborators. Broader findings and caveats from the paper: How much clinical and demographic metadata was included differed by source and by participant, and the metadata was provided uncurated.

With respect to this clone: Its antigen specificity is not known. Base qualities are not recorded, but no much larger clone differs from it by a single base.

Enrolling through a virtual design, the prospective study's participants ranged in age from roughly 18 to 89 years and lived across 24 United States geographic areas. Cohort assignment in the prospective study relied on participant-reported clinical history from a screening survey and a study questionnaire. ImmuneRACE Cohort 3 recovered participants were defined by two consecutive negative NP/OP PCR tests, healthcare professional clearance, or symptom resolution. In the prospective study, whole blood, serum and a nasopharyngeal or oropharyngeal swab were collected from each participant by mobile phlebotomists. Prospective study participants could optionally give additional blood draws and questionnaires over a 2-month period. Before DNA extraction, blood samples from the prospective study were shipped at room temperature or frozen. The immunoSEQ Assay, a bias-controlled multiplex PCR, was used to amplify TCRbeta CDR3 regions from genomic DNA. Per the authors' processing: The number of nucleated cells in each sample was estimated by amplification of reference gene primers within the assay. Sequence reads were collapsed and filtered to measure the absolute abundance of every unique TCRbeta CDR3 rearrangement. For each sample, productive Simpson clonality was calculated as the square root of Simpson's diversity index across productive rearrangements. Held by TCRdb, this immuneACCESS table contains in-frame sequences only and omits some clones. Under half of the omission traces to an unresolved V gene where checked; the cause of the rest is unknown. V and J calls and clone size come straight from that table; D and trimming were deduced from the DNA. The sample table shows 270,000 or so clones, and roughly four fifths are seen once. 3.4% of the sample is in the top ten clones.

The sequencing sample was made of PBMCs or T cells enriched from blood (not recorded which). The receptor was isolated from a man aged 45-65 years who had recovered from COVID-19.

The CDR3 in this case is CASSPRTGGPSNSPLHF. The nucleotide sequence is TGTGCCAGCAGCCCCAGGACAGGGGGGCCCTCAAATTCACCCCTCCACTTT. In this chain, TRBV7-9 is recombined with TRBJ1-6; the central 10 bases match TRBD1. CDR3 length: 17 amino acids, cysteine to phenylalanine. Only CDR3 DNA remains: 51 bases, in frame from the first base. V is trimmed back by 5 bases and J by 7 bases, and the junction contains 11 bases that no gene match accounts for. Reading the germline V gene (reference sequence) gives CDR1 SEHNR and CDR2 FQNEAQ.